This T cell receptor beta chain was sequenced during a study of monozygotic twins with inflammatory bowel disease. CDR3 length: 15 residues. The V gene's germline CDR1 is SGHRS and CDR2 YFSETQ. TCRdb re-called the 5' RACE reads and catalogs CDR3 proteins one per entry, DNA excluded. The data include 300,000 to 400,000 distinct CDR3 sequences; the top ten clones carry 2.6%. The sequence was obtained from a human donor with ulcerative colitis or Crohn's disease, or a healthy co-twin of an affected twin (not recorded which). The chain has TRBV5-1 and TRBJ2-7; the TRBD2 assignment by TCRdb is unverifiable without DNA. Sequencing input: blood. This CDR3 is CASSSTGLRSYEQYF. Filled out from reference TRBV5-1 and TRBJ2-7, the complete variable domain reads KAGVTQTPRYLIKTRGQQVTLSCSPISGHRSVSWYQQTPGQGLQFLFEYFSETQRNKGNFPGRFSGRQFSNSRSEMNVSTLELGDSALYLCASSSTGLRSYEQYFGPGTRLTVT.